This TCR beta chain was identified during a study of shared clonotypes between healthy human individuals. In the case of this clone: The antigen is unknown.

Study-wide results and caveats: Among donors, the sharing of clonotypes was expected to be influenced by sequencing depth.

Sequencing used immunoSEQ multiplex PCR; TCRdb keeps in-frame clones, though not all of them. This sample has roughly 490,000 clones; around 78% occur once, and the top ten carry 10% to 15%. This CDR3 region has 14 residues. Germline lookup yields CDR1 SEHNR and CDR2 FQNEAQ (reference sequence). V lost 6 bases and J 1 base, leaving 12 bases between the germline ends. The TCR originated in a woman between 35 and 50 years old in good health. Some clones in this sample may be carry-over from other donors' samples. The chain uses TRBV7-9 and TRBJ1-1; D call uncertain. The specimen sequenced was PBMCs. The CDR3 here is CASRFLDRNTEAFF. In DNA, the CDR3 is TGTGCCAGCAGGTTTTTAGACCGGAACACTGAAGCTTTCTTT.